This note documents a single TCR beta chain sequence. This entry is derived from a study of chemoradiotherapy in HPV16-positive cancers. The germline V gene has CDR1 MNHEY and CDR2 SVGAGI. Trimming cost V 6 bases and J 7 bases, with 13 bases left between them. CDR3 length equals 14 residues. Here immunoSEQ multiplex PCR was the method, and the copy in TCRdb shows in-frame clones only, minus some. The sample has fewer than 9,500 clones, about 71% seen once. The chain is built from TRBV6-5 and TRBJ1-6, with D perhaps matching TRBD1 (6 bases). Sampling was performed from a patient who underwent chemoradiotherapy. This clonotype was sampled from a human donor with HPV-associated anogenital cancer. As DNA, the CDR3 is TGTGCCAGCAGGCAAACAGGGCGAAATTCACCCCTCCACTTT. It translates to CASRQTGRNSPLHF.